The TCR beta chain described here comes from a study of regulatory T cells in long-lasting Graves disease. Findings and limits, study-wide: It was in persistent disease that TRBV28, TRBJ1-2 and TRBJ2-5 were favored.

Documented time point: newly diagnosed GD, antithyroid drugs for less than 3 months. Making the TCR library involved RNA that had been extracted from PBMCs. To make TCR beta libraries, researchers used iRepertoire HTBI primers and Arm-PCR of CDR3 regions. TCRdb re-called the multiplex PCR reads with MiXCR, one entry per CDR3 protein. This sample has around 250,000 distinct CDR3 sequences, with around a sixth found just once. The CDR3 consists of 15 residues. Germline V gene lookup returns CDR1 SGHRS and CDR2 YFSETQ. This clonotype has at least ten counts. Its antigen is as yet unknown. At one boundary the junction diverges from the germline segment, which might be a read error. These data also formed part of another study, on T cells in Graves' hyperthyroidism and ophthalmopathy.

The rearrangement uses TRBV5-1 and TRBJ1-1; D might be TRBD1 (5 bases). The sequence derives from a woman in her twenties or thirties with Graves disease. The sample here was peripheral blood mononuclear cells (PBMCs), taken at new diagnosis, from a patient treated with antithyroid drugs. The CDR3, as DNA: TGTGCCAGCAGCTTACCCAGGGATCTGAACACTGAAGCTTTCTTT. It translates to CASSLPRDLNTEAFF.